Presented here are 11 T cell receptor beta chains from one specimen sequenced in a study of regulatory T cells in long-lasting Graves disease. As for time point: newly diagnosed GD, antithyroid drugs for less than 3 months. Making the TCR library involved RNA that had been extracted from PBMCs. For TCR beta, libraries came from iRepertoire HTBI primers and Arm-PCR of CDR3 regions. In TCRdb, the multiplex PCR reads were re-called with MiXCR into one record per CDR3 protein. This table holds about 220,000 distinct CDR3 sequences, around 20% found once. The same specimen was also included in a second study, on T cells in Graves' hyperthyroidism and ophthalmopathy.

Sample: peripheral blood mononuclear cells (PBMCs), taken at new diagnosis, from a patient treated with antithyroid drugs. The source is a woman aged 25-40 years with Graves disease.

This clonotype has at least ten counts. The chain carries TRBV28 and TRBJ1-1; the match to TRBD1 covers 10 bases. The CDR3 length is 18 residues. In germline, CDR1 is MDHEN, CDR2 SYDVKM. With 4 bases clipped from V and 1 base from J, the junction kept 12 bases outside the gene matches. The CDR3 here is CASSSPRDRGLSNTEAFF. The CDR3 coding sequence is TGTGCCAGCAGTTCACCCCGGGACAGGGGCCTGTCGAACACTGAAGCTTTCTTT. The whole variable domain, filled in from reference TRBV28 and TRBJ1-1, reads DVKVTQSSRYLVKRTGEKVFLECVQDMDHENMFWYRQDPGLGLRLIYFSYDVKMKEKGDIPEGYSVSREKKERFSLILESASTNQTSMYLCASSSPRDRGLSNTEAFFGQGTRLTVV.

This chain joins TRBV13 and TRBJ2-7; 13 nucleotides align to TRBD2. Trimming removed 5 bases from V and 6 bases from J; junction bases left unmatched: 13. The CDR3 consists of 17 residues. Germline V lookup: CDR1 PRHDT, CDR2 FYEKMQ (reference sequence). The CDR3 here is CASSLSLGGLAGSEQYF. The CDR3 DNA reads TGTGCCAGCAGCCTCTCGCTGGGGGGACTAGCGGGATCCGAGCAGTACTTC.

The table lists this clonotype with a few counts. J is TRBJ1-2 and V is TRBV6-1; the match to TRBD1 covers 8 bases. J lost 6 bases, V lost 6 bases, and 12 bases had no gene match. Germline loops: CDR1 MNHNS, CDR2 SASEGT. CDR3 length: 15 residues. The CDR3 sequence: CASSSWDRPKDGYTF. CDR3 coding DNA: TGTGCCAGCAGCTCCTGGGACAGGCCTAAGGATGGCTACACCTTC.

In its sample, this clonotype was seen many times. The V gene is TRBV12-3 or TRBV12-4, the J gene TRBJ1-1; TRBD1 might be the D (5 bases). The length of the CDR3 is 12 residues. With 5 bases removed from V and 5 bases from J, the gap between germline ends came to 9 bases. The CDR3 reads CASSRQRTEAFF. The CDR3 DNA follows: TGTGCCAGCAGTCGACAGAGGACTGAAGCTTTCTTT.

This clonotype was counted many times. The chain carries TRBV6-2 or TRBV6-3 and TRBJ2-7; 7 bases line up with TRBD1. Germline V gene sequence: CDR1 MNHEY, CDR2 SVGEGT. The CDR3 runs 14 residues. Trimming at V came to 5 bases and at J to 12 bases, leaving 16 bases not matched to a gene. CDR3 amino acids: CASSDTGTVGRGYF. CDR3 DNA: TGTGCCAGCAGTGACACCGGGACAGTGGGACGGGGGTACTTC.

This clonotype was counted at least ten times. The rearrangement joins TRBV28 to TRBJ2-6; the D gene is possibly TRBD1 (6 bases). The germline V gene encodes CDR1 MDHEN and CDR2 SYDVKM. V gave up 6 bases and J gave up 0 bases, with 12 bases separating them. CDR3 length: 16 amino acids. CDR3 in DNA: TGTGCCAGCAGCGTACAGGGCCTCTCTGGGGCCAACGTCCTGACTTTC. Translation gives CASSVQGLSGANVLTF.

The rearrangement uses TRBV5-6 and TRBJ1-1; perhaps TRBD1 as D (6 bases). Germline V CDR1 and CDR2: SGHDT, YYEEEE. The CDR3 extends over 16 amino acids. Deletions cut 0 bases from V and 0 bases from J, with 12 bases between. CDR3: CASSLGGRDMNTEAFF. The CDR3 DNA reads TGTGCCAGCAGCTTGGGTGGGAGGGACATGAACACTGAAGCTTTCTTT.

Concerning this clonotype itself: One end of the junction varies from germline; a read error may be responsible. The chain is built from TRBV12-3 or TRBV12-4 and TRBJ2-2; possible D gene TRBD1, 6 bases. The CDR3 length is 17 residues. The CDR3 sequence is CVSSPRTGIPNTGELFF. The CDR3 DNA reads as TGTGTCAGCAGTCCACGCACAGGGATCCCCAACACCGGGGAGCTGTTTTTT.

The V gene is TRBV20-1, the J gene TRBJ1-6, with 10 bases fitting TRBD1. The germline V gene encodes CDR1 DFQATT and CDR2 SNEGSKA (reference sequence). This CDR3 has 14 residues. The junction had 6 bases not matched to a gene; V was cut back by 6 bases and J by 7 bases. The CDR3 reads CSAPPGQGNSPLHF. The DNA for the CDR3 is TGCAGTGCCCCGCCGGGACAGGGGAATTCACCCCTCCACTTT.

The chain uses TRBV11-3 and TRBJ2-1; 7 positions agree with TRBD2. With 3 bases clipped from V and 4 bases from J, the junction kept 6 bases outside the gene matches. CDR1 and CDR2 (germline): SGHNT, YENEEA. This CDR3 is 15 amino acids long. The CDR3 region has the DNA TGTGCCAGCAGCTTCGGGGCTAGCGGATACAATGAGCAGTTCTTC. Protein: CASSFGASGYNEQFF.

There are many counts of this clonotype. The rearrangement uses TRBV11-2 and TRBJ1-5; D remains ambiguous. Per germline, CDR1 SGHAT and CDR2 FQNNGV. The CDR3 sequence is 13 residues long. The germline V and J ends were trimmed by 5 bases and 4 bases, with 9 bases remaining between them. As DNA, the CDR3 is TGTGCCAGCAGCGAACGACTTAATCAGCCCCAGCATTTT. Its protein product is CASSERLNQPQHF.